The 5 T cell receptor beta chains presented below share a single source sample, sequenced in a study of shared T cell receptors in the human thymus. Sequencing was performed with immunoSEQ multiplex PCR; in TCRdb, only in-frame clones are kept and a portion is missing. This table has 500,000 to 750,000 clones, 88% appearing once. These same data were also listed under a study on human thymus T cells.

The sequenced sample consisted of thymocytes. These TCRs come from a boy younger than two with a congenital heart defect.

The J gene is TRBJ2-7, the V gene TRBV7-8; no clear D. Germline V CDR1 and CDR2: SGHVS, FQNEAQ. Trimming took 1 base from V and 3 from J, leaving 10 bases between them. This CDR3 contains 14 residues. The CDR3 coding sequence is TGTGCCAGCAGCTTAGGCCCACGCTACTACGAGCAGTACTTC. Protein: CASSLGPRYYEQYF.

This clone was observed a few times. The CDR3, as DNA: TGCGCCAGCAGCCAAGGGGTTGGAGTTAATGAAAAACTGTTTTTT. Its translation: CASSQGVGVNEKLFF. The rearrangement joins TRBV4-1 to TRBJ1-4; the D is unclear. This CDR3 comprises 15 residues. Germline-derived CDR1 and CDR2 are MGHRA and YSYEKL. The ends were cut back, 1 base at V and 4 bases at J, with 10 bases in the middle.

The chain is built from TRBV7-2 and TRBJ2-2, with TRBD2 matching over 14 bases. Germline V gene sequence: CDR1 SGHTA, CDR2 FQGNSA. The V and J ends lost 3 bases and 0 bases, in that order; junction bases with no gene match: 0. The CDR3 covers 17 residues. Here the CDR3 reads CASSLGLAGANTGELFF. CDR3 coding DNA: TGTGCCAGCAGCTTGGGACTAGCGGGAGCGAACACCGGGGAGCTGTTTTTT.

The V call is TRBV6-1, the J call TRBJ2-4; the match to TRBD2 covers 14 bases. The CDR3 totals 20 residues. V was clipped by 4 bases and J by 5 bases; unmatched bases: 16. Germline CDR1 is MNHNS and CDR2 is SASEGT. This CDR3 reads CASSGKSGTSGSLGENIQYF. CDR3 sequence (DNA): TGTGCCAGCAGTGGTAAATCCGGGACTAGCGGGAGTTTGGGTGAAAACATTCAGTACTTC.

The rearrangement uses TRBV6-5 and TRBJ1-5; D might be TRBD1 (6 bases). V was cut by 4 bases and J by 3 bases, with 16 bases left in between. Germline V gene sequence: CDR1 MNHEY, CDR2 SVGAGI. CDR3 length equals 16 residues. Here the CDR3 DNA reads TGTGCCAGCAGTTCAAGACAGGATGGGCACAATCAGCCCCAGCATTTT. It specifies CASSSRQDGHNQPQHF.